The entry below gives a single T cell receptor (beta chain) sequence along with its context. Germline V gene data show CDR1 as LGHDT and CDR2 as YNNKEL (reference sequence). The trim removed 0 bases at V and 0 bases at J, leaving 2 bases unmatched. The CDR3 totals 16 residues. These data originate in a study of blood T cell repertoires in COVID-19. Using immunoSEQ multiplex PCR, the repertoire was profiled, and TCRdb retains in-frame clones only, with some absent. The repertoire holds tens of thousands of clones, with 82% as singletons. This chain uses TRBV3-1 (or the pseudogene TRBV3-2) with TRBJ2-3, with 8 bases identical to TRBD2. The receptor's source is a woman aged 80 or older with acute or convalescent COVID-19. Sequencing input: peripheral blood. The CDR3 here is CASSQDAGGSTDTQYF. CDR3 DNA sequence: TGTGCCAGCAGCCAAGATGCGGGAGGTAGCACAGATACGCAGTATTTT.